This record covers a single T cell receptor (beta chain). Its antigen is not known. TCRdb keeps only in-frame clones here, not all; method: immunoSEQ multiplex PCR. The data show roughly 9,300 clones, over 55% seen once. This CDR3 region has 14 residues. The V end lost 3 bases, the J end lost 0 bases, and 8 bases lay between the germline ends. From germline, CDR1 is KGHSH and CDR2 LQKENI. This record comes from a study of OX40 agonist ivuxolimab in advanced cancers. Findings and caveats of the study: Specificity for antigen went undetermined in the expanded peripheral T cells. Expanded clones belonging to CD8+ T cells outnumbered, on average, those of CD4+.

Material: CD4+ or CD8+ T cells sorted from blood, obtained in a trial of the OX40 agonist ivuxolimab. The chain combines TRBV18 with TRBJ1-1, with D unclear. This clonotype originated in an adult with an advanced solid tumor such as melanoma, head and neck, liver or kidney cancer. This chain's CDR3 is CASSPTTMNTEAFF. The CDR3 nucleotides are TGTGCCAGCTCACCCACAACAATGAACACTGAAGCTTTCTTT.